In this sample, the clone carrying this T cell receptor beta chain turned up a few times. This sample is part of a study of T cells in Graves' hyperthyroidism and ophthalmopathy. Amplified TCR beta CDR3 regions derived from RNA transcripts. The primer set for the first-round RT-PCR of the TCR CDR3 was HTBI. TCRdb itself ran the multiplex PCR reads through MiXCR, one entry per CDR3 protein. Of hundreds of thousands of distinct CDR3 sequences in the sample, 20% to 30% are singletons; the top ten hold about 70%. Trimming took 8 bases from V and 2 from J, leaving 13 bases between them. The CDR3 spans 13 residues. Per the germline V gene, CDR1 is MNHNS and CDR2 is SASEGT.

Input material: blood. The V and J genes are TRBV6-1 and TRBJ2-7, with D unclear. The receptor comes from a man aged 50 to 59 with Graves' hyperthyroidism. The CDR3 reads CASCSVPPYEQYF. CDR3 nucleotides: TGTGCCAGCTGCTCGGTACCCCCCTACGAGCAGTACTTC.